Each of the 11 T cell receptor beta chains below was sequenced from the same sample in a study of beta chain features in type 1 diabetes (dated by TCRdb to 2017 to 2018). The library relied on the immunoSEQ multiplex PCR assay. All of the isolated RNA was reverse transcribed with the High Capacity cDNA Reverse Transcription Kit, so expressed TCRB transcripts were sequenced. TCRdb holds this immuneACCESS table with in-frame rearrangements only. Some clones are missing; in checked studies, unresolved V genes explain under half, and the rest has no known cause. The sample profile shows roughly 150,000 clones; approximately 8.7% of them were found once. The top ten constitute roughly 0.7% of the sample. General study outcomes and caveats: In all four CD4+ subsets, TCRB CDR3 length was moderately but significantly shorter in type 1 diabetes patients.

For these TCRs, the target antigens are not known. The sample consisted of central memory CD4+ T cells from blood. The receptors come from a woman aged 25 to 39 with type 1 diabetes.

This clone appeared many times. This sequence joins TRBV7-9 and TRBJ2-7, with 7 nucleotides matching TRBD1. Trimming took 1 base from V and 5 from J; bases not matched to a gene: 8. This CDR3 spans 15 amino acids. Germline CDR1 and CDR2: SEHNR and FQNEAQ (reference sequence). The CDR3 sequence is CASSLEGGASHEQYF. DNA of the CDR3: TGTGCCAGCAGCTTAGAAGGGGGCGCGAGCCACGAGCAGTACTTC.

This clone was found a few times. Other nucleotide sequences in the sample specify the same CDR3. The chain uses TRBV14 and TRBJ1-2; 10 nucleotides match TRBD1. V trimming: 4 bases; J trimming: 7 bases; junction bases outside the gene matches: 3. This CDR3 region has 13 residues. CDR1 SGHDN and CDR2 FVKESK come from the germline V gene. CDR3: CASSPRTGGGYTF. DNA for the CDR3: TGTGCCAGCAGCCCAAGGACAGGGGGTGGCTACACCTTC.

The table lists this clone with a few counts. This chain joins TRBV11-3 and TRBJ2-6; 9 bases map to TRBD1. V lost 5 bases and J lost 1; bases outside the gene matches: 6. CDR1 SGHNT and CDR2 YENEEA come from the germline V gene. The CDR3 consists of 17 residues. The CDR3 protein is CASSTHRGQSGANVLTF. CDR3 sequence (DNA): TGTGCCAGCAGCACTCACAGGGGGCAGTCTGGGGCCAACGTCCTGACTTTC.

This clone was seen more than once but under ten times. This chain links TRBV20-1 with TRBJ2-1; TRBD2 agrees at 7 bases. Trimming removed 4 bases from V and 12 bases from J; junction bases left unmatched: 6. This CDR3 has 11 residues. Per germline, CDR1 DFQATT and CDR2 SNEGSKA (reference sequence). The DNA of the CDR3 is TGCAGTGCTAAAAAGCGGGAACGGCAGTTCTTC. Amino acids: CSAKKRERQFF.

The chain carries TRBV11-2 and TRBJ2-1, with a tentative D call TRBD2 (6 bases). Germline V gives CDR1 SGHAT, CDR2 FQNNGV. The length of the CDR3 is 12 residues. Trimming cost V 6 bases and J 11 bases, with 14 bases left between them. The CDR3 region has the DNA TGTGCCAGCAGGGAGGTAGCGGTCAAGCAGTTCTTC. It translates to CASREVAVKQFF.

This clone was seen repeatedly, ten times or more. V usage is TRBV19 and J usage is TRBJ2-3, with D perhaps matching TRBD2 (6 bases). From germline, CDR1 is LNHDA and CDR2 SQIVND (reference sequence). Trimming removed 5 bases from V and 4 bases from J, with 13 bases in between. This CDR3 spans 14 amino acids. The CDR3 DNA is TGTGCCAGTAGTGACCGGGAGCGATCAGATACGCAGTATTTT. The encoded protein is CASSDRERSDTQYF.

A few counts support this clone. The CDR3 DNA sequence: TGCGCCAGCACCCCCTTCGACTCGAACACTGAAGCTTTCTTT. Translated: CASTPFDSNTEAFF. The chain combines TRBV5-1 with TRBJ1-1; D is unresolved. This CDR3 is 14 amino acids long. The ends were cut back, 6 bases at V and 1 base at J, with 13 bases in the middle. Per germline, CDR1 SGHRS and CDR2 YFSETQ.

This clone showed up just a few times. The chain employs TRBV14 and TRBJ2-7; tentative D call: TRBD2 (6 bases). Trimming left V 6 bases short and J 5 bases short, with 14 bases between. CDR3 length equals 13 residues. From germline, CDR1 is SGHDN and CDR2 FVKESK. The CDR3 is CASRPSSVHEQYF. In nucleotides, the CDR3 is TGTGCCAGCAGGCCTTCTAGCGTCCACGAGCAGTACTTC.

This chain links TRBV7-6 with TRBJ2-7, with TRBD2 identical over 7 bases. The CDR3 extends over 16 amino acids. The ends lost 5 bases at V and 0 bases at J; junction bases unmatched: 10. The germline gives CDR1 SGHVS, CDR2 FNYEAQ. DNA for the CDR3: TGTGCCAGCAGCGGAGGGGAGGCGGGGGTCTCCTACGAGCAGTACTTC. Translating it yields CASSGGEAGVSYEQYF.

Only a few counts were recorded for this clone. The junction shows a germline mismatch at one end, possibly a read error. This chain joins TRBV7-7 and TRBJ2-7, with D perhaps TRBD1 (5 bases). Germline V gene data show CDR1 as SSHAT and CDR2 as FNYEAQ (reference sequence). This CDR3 is built from 15 residues. The CDR3 reads CASSVGQGRSYEQYF. For the CDR3, the DNA is TGTGCTAGCAGCGTGGGCCAGGGTAGATCCTACGAGCAGTACTTC.

There are many counts of this clone. The V call is TRBV7-2, the J call TRBJ2-7, with unresolved D. Germline CDR1 is SGHTA and CDR2 is FQGNSA. Trimming removed 7 bases at V and 5 bases at J, with 9 bases between. The CDR3 totals 11 residues. CDR3 DNA sequence: TGTGCCAGCACCCGAGAACACGAGCAGTACTTC. This sequence encodes CASTREHEQYF.